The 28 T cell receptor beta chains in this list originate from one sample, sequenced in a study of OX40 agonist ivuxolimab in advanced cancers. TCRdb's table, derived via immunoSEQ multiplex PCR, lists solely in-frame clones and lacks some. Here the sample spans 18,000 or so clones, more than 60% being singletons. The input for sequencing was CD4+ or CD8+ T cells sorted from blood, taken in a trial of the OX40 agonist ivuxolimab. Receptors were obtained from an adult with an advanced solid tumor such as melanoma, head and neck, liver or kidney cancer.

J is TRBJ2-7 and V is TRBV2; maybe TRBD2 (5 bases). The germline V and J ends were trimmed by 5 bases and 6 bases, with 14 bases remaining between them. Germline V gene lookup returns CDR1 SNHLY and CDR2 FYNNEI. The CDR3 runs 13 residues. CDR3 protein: CASSPGMPGEQYF. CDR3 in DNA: TGTGCCAGCAGTCCCGGGATGCCAGGCGAGCAGTACTTC. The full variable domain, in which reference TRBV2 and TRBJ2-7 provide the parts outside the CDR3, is EPEVTQTPSHQVTQMGQEVILRCVPISNHLYFYWYRQILGQKVEFLVSFYNNEISEKSEIFDDQFSVERPDGSNFTLKIRSTKLEDSAMYFCASSPGMPGEQYFGPGTRLTVT.

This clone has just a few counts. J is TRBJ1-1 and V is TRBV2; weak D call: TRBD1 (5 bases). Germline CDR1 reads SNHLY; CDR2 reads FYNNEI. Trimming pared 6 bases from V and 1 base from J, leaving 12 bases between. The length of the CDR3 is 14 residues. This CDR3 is CASRRGDPNTEAFF. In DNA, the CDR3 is TGTGCCAGCAGGAGAGGGGACCCGAACACTGAAGCTTTCTTT.

The CDR3 loop is CASSLAPGLAINEQFF. CDR3 DNA: TGTGCCAGCAGTCTTGCCCCGGGACTAGCTATCAATGAGCAGTTCTTC. The chain recombines TRBV2 with TRBJ2-1; 9 nucleotides agree with TRBD2. There are 16 residues in the CDR3. The ends lost 5 bases at V and 6 bases at J; junction bases unmatched: 11. Germline V gives CDR1 SNHLY, CDR2 FYNNEI.

The DNA for the CDR3 is TGTGCCAGCAGCGTAGAAGGCAGAGTCTACGAGCAGTACTTC. It specifies CASSVEGRVYEQYF. The chain combines TRBV9 with TRBJ2-7; D call uncertain. CDR3 length equals 14 residues. V was trimmed by 0 bases and J by 3 bases, leaving 10 bases between them. Germline V lookup: CDR1 SGDLS, CDR2 YYNGEE.

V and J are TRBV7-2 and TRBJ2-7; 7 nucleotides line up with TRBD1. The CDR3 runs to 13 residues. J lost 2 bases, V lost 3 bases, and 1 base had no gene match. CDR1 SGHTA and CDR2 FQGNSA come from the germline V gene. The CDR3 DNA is TGTGCCAGCAGCTTTGGACAGGCCTACGAGCAGTACTTC. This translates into CASSFGQAYEQYF.

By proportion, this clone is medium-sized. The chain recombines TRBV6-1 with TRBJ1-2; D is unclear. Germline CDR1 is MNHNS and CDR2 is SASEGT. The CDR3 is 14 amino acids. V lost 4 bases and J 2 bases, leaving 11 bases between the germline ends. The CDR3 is CASSGPELNYGYTF. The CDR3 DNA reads TGTGCCAGCAGTGGGCCAGAACTCAACTATGGCTACACCTTC.

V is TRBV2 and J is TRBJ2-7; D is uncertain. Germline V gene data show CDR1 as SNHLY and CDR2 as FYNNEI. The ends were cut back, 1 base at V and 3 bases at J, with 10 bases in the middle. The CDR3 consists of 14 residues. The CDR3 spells CASSEGGRYYEQYF. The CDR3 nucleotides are TGTGCCAGCAGTGAAGGAGGAAGATACTACGAGCAGTACTTC.

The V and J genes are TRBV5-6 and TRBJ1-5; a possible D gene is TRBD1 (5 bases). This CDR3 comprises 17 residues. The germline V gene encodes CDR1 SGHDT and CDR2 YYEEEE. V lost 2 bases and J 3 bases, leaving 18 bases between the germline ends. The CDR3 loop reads CASSFGGTAVINQPQHF. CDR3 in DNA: TGTGCCAGCAGCTTTGGCGGGACGGCTGTCATCAATCAGCCCCAGCATTTT.

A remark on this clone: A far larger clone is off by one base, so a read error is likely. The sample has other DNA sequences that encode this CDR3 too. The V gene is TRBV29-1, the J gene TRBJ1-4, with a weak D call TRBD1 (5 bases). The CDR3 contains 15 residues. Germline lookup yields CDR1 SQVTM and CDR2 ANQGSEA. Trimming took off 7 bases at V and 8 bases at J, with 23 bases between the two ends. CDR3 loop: CSARFTGGGGEKLFF. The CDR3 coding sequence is TGCAGCGCCCGTTTTACGGGTGGGGGAGGGGAAAAACTGTTTTTT. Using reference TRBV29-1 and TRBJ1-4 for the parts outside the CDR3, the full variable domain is SAVISQKPSRDICQRGTSLTIQCQVDSQVTMMFWYRQQPGQSLTLIATANQGSEATYESGFVIDKFPISRPNLTFSTLTVSNMSPEDSSIYLCSARFTGGGGEKLFFGSGTQLSVL.

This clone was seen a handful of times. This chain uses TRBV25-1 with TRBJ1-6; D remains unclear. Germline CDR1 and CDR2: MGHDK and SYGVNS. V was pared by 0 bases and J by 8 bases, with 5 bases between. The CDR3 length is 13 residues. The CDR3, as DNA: TGTGCCAGCAGTGAATATTTTTATTCACCCCTCCACTTT. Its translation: CASSEYFYSPLHF.

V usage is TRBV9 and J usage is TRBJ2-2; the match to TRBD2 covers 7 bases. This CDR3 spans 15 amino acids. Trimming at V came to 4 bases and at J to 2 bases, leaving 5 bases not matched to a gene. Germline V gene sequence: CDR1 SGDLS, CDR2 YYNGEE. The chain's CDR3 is CASSPTGGNTGELFF. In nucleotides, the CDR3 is TGTGCCAGCAGCCCCACGGGGGGAAACACCGGGGAGCTGTTTTTT.

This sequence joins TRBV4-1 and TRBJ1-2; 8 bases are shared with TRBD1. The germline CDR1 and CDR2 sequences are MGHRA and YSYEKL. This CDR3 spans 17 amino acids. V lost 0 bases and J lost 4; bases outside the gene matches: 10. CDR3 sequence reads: CASSQDHEGQALYGYTF. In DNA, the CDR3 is TGCGCCAGCAGCCAAGATCACGAGGGACAGGCCCTCTATGGCTACACCTTC.

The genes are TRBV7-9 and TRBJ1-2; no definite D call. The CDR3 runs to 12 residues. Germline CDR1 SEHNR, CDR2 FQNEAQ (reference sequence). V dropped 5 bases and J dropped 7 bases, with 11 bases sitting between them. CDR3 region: CASSLDHAGYTF. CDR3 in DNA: TGTGCCAGCAGCCTAGACCACGCTGGCTACACCTTC.

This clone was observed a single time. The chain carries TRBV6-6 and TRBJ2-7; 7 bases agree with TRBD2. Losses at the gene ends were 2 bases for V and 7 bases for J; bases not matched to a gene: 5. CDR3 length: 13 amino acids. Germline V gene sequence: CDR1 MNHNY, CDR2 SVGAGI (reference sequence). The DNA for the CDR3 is TGTGCCAGCAGTTACAACCCCGGGGGGGAGCAGTACTTC. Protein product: CASSYNPGGEQYF.

CDR3 sequence reads: CASSLGRNTEAFF. CDR3 sequence (DNA): TGTGCCAGCAGTTTGGGCAGGAACACTGAAGCTTTCTTT. The chain combines TRBV28 with TRBJ1-1; no definite D call. The ends were cut back, 3 bases at V and 1 base at J, with 6 bases in the middle. The CDR3 extends over 13 amino acids. Germline V gives CDR1 MDHEN, CDR2 SYDVKM.

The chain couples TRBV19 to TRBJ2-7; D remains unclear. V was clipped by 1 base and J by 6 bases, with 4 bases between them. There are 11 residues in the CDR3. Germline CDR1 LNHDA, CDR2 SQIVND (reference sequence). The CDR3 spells CASSIGGEQYF. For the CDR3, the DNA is TGTGCCAGTAGTATAGGGGGCGAGCAGTACTTC.

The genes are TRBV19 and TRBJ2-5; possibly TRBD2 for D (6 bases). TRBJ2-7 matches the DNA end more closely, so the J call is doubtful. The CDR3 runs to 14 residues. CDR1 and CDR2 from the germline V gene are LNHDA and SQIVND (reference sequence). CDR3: CASSIDGSLYEQYF. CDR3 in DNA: TGTGCCAGTAGTATAGACGGGAGTTTGTACGAGCAGTACTTC.

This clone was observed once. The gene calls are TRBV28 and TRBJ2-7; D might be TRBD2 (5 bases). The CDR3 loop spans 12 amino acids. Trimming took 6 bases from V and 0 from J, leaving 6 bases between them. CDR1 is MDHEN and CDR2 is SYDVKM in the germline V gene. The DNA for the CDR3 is TGTGCCAGCAGGGAGGTCTCCTACGAGCAGTACTTC. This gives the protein CASREVSYEQYF.

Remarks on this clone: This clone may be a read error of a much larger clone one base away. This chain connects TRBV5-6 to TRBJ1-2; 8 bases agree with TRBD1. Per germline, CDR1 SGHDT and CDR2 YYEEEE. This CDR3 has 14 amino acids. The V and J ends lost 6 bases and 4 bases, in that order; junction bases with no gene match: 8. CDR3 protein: CASTGQERGYGYTF. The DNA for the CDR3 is TGTGCCAGCACGGGACAGGAGAGGGGCTATGGCTACACCTTC. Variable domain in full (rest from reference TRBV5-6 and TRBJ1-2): DAGVTQSPTHLIKTRGQQVTLRCSPKSGHDTVSWYQQALGQGPQFIFQYYEEEERQRGNFPDRFSGHQFPNYSSELNVNALLLGDSALYLCASTGQERGYGYTFGSGTRLTVV.

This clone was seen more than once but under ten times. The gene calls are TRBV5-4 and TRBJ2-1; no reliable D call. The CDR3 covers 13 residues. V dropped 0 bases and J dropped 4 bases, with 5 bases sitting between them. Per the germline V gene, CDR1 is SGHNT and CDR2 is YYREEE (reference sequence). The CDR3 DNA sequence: TGTGCCAGCAGCTTGGACTCTTACAATGAGCAGTTCTTC. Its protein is CASSLDSYNEQFF.

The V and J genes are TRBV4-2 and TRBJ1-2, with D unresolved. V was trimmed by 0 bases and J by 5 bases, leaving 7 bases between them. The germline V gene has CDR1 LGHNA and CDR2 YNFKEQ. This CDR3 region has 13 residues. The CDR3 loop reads CASSQEFGYGYTF. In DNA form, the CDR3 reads TGTGCCAGCAGCCAAGAGTTCGGGTATGGCTACACCTTC.

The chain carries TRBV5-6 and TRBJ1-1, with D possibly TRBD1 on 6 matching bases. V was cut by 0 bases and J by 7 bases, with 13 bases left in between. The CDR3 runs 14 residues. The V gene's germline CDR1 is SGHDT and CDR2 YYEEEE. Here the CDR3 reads CASSLGQARGEAFF. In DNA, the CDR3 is TGTGCCAGCAGCTTGGGACAGGCGCGAGGTGAAGCTTTCTTT.

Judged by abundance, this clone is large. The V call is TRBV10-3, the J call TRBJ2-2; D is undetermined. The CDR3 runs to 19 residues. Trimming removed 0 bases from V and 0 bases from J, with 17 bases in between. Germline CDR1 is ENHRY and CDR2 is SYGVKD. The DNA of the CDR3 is TGTGCCATCAGTGAGTCGATGGCGGCAGCCGATACGAACACCGGGGAGCTGTTTTTT. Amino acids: CAISESMAAADTNTGELFF.

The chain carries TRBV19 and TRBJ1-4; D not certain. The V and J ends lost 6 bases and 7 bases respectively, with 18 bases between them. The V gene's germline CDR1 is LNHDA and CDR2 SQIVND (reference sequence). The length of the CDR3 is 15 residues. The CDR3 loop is CASSDRGGVPEKLFF. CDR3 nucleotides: TGTGCCAGTAGCGATCGGGGAGGCGTCCCTGAAAAACTGTTTTTT.

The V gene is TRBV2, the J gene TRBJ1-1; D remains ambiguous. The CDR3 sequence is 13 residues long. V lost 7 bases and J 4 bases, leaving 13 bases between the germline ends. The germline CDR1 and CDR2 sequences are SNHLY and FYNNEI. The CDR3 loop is CASTRGPGTEAFF. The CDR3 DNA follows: TGTGCCAGCACTCGAGGGCCTGGCACTGAAGCTTTCTTT.

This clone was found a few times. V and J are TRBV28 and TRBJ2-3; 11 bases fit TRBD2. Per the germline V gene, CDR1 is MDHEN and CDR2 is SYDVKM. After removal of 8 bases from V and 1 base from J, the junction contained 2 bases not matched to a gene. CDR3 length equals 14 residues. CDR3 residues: CASLLAGGTDTQYF. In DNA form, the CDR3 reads TGTGCCAGCCTACTAGCGGGGGGCACAGATACGCAGTATTTT.

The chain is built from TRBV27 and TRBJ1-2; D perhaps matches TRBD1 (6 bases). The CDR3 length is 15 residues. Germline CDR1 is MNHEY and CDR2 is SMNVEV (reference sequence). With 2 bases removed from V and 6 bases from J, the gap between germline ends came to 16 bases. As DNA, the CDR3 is TGTGCCAGCAGTTTAACCCCGGGGGGCGCCCATGGCTACACCTTC. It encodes CASSLTPGGAHGYTF.

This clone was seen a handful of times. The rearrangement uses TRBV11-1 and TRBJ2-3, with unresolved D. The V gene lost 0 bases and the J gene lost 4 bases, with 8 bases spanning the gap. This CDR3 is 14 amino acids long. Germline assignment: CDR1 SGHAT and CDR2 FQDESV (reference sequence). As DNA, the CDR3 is TGTGCCAGCAGCTTAGCACCGGGCTCAGATACGCAGTATTTT. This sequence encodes CASSLAPGSDTQYF.